This T cell receptor (beta chain) comes out of a study of T cells expressing NK-cell markers. This CDR3 is 17 amino acids long. From germline, CDR1 is MNHEY and CDR2 SVGAGI. For TCR beta, cDNA was produced by 5'RACE template switching with UMIs. TCRdb re-called the 5' RACE reads and shows each CDR3 protein once, DNA omitted. Recorded for this sample: 450,000 to 600,000 distinct CDR3 sequences. The chain employs TRBV6-5 and TRBJ2-1; TCRdb proposes TRBD1, but this gene call is untestable without DNA. Sequencing was done on a sample of blood T cells: a sorted CD56 or NKG2C T cell subset, CD4+ or CD8+ T cells, or bulk PBMC T cells (not recorded which). This receptor was identified in a young man in good health. The CDR3 loop reads CASSFSLPTGFPHEQFF.